This paragraph covers one T cell receptor beta chain sequence. The antigen remains unidentified. The data were taken from a study of cytomegalovirus exposure and HLA in healthy donors. Points from the study as a whole: Some TCR beta chains (roughly 160 of them) were listed as cytomegalovirus-associated.

Profiling relied on immunoSEQ multiplex PCR, and the TCRdb table lists in-frame clones only, not all of them. This sample yields 100,000 to 120,000 clones, of which approximately 86% are seen a single time; under 4.5% belongs to the top ten. CDR1 and CDR2 (germline): SGHDT, YYEEEE. The CDR3 consists of 16 residues. Trimming left V 0 bases short and J 10 bases short, with 19 bases between. The receptor comes from a woman aged 18-29 years in good health and CMV-seropositive. V is TRBV5-6 and J is TRBJ1-4; the D gene is possibly TRBD1 (5 bases). Sequencing was done on a sample of PBMCs. The CDR3 region is CASSLEAPGLLRKLFF. Here the CDR3 DNA reads TGTGCCAGCAGCTTGGAAGCCCCGGGACTTCTAAGAAAACTGTTTTTT.